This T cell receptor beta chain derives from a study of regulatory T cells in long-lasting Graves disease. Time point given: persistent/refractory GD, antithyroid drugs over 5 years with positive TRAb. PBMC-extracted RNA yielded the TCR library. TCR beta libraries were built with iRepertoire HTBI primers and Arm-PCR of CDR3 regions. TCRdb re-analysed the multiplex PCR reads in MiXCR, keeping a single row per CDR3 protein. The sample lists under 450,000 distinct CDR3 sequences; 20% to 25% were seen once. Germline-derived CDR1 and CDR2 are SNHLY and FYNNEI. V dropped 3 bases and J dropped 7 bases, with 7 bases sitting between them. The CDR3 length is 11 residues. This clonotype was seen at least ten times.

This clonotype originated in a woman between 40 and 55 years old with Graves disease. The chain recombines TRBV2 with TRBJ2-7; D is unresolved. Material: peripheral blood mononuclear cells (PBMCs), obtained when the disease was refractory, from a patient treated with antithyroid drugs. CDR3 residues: CASSDSLEQYF. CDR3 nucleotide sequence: TGTGCCAGCAGTGACAGTCTAGAGCAGTACTTC.